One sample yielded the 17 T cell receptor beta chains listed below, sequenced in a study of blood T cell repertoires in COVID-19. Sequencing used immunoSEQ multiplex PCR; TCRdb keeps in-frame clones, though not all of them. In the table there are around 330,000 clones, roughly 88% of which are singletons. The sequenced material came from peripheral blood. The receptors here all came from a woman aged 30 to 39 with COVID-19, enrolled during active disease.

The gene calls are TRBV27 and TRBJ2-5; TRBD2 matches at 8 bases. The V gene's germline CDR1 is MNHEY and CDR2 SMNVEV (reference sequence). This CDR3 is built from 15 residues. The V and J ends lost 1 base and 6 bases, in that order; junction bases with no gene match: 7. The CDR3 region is CASSLYGGGGKTQYF. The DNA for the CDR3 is TGTGCCAGCAGTTTATACGGGGGGGGCGGGAAGACCCAGTACTTC.

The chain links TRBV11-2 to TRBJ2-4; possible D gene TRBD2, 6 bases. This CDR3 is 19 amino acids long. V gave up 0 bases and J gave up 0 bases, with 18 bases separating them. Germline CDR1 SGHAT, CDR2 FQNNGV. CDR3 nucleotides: TGTGCCAGCAGCTTAGATCGGGGGTACGGGGTCCTAGCCAAAAACATTCAGTACTTC. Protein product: CASSLDRGYGVLAKNIQYF.

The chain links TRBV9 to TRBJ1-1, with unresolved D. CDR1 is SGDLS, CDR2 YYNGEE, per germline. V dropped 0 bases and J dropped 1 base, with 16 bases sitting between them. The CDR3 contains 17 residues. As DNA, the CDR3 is TGTGCCAGCAGCGTAGGAGGGCGGGCAACAGCGAACACTGAAGCTTTCTTT. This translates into CASSVGGRATANTEAFF. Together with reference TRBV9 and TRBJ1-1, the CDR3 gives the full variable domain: DSGVTQTPKHLITATGQRVTLRCSPRSGDLSVYWYQQSLDQGLQFLIQYYNGEERAKGNILERFSAQQFPDLHSELNLSSLELGDSALYFCASSVGGRATANTEAFFGQGTRLTVV.

Here the CDR3 reads CAISRGTGNTIYF. The CDR3 coding sequence is TGTGCCATCAGTCGGGGGACTGGAAACACCATATATTTT. V gene TRBV10-3 combines with J gene TRBJ1-3; perhaps TRBD1 as D (5 bases). Germline V gives CDR1 ENHRY, CDR2 SYGVKD. This CDR3 has 13 amino acids. V was pared by 5 bases and J by 2 bases, with 7 bases between.

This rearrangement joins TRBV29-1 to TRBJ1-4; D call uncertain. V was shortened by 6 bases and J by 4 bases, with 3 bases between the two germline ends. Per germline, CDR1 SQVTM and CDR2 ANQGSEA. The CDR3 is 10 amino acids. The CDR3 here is CSVRNEKLFF. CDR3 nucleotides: TGCAGCGTCCGTAATGAAAAACTGTTTTTT.

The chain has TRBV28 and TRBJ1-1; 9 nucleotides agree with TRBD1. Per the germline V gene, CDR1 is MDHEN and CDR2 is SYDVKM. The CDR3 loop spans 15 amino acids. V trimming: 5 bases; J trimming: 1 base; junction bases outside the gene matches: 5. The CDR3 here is CASSPRGQGNTEAFF. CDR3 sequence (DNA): TGTGCCAGCAGTCCCCGGGGACAGGGGAACACTGAAGCTTTCTTT.

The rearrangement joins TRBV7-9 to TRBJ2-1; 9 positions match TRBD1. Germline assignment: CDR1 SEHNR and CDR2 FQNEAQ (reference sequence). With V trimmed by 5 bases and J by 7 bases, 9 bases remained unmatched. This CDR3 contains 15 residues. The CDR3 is CASSADRGMGNEQFF. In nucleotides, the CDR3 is TGTGCCAGCAGCGCAGACAGGGGGATGGGGAATGAGCAGTTCTTC. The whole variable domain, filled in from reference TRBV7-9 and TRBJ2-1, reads DTGVSQNPRHKITKRGQNVTFRCDPISEHNRLYWYRQTLGQGPEFLTYFQNEAQLEKSRLLSDRFSAERPKGSFSTLEIQRTEQGDSAMYLCASSADRGMGNEQFFGPGTRLTVL.

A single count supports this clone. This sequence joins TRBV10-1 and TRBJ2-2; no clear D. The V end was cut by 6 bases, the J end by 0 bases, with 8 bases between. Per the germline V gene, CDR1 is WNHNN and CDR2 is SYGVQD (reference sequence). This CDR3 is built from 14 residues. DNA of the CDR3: TGCGCCAGCAGGCCCACAACGAACACCGGGGAGCTGTTTTTT. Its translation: CASRPTTNTGELFF.

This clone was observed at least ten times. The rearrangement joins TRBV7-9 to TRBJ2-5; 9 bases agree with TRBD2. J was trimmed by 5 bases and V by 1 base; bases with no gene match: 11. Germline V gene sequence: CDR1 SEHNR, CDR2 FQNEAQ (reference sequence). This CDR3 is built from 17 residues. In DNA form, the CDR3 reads TGTGCCAGCAGCTTAGTGGCTAGCGGGGAGGTTCGGGAGACCCAGTACTTC. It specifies CASSLVASGEVRETQYF.

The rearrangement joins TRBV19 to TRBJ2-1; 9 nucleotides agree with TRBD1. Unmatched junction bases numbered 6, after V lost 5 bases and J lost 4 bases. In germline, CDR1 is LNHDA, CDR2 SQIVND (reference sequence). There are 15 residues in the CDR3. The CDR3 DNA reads TGTGCCAGTAGTTTCGACAGGGGGAGGTACAATGAGCAGTTCTTC. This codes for CASSFDRGRYNEQFF.

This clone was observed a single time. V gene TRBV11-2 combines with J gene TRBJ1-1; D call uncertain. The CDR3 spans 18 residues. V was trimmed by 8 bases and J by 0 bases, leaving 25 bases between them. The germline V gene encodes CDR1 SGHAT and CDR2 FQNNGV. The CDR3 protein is CASRPELGRRSMNTEAFF. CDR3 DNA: TGTGCCAGCCGCCCTGAACTCGGGAGGCGAAGCATGAACACTGAAGCTTTCTTT.

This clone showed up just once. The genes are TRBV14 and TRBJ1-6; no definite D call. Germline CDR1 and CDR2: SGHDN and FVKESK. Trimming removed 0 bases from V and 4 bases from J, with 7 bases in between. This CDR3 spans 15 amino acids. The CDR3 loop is CASSQEVQYNSPLHF. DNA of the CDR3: TGTGCCAGCAGCCAAGAGGTGCAGTATAATTCACCCCTCCACTTT.

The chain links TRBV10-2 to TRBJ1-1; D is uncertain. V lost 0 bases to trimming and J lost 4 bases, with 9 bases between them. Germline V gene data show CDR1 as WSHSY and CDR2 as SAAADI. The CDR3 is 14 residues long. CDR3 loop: CASSESILSTEAFF. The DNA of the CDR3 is TGCGCCAGCAGTGAGTCGATACTGAGCACTGAAGCTTTCTTT.

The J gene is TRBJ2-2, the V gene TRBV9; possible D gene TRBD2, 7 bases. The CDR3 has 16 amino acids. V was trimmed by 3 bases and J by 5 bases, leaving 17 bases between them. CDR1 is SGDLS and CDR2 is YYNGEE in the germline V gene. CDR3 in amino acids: CASSATGGPQTGELFF. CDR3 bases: TGTGCCAGCAGCGCTACCGGGGGGCCCCAAACCGGGGAGCTGTTTTTT.

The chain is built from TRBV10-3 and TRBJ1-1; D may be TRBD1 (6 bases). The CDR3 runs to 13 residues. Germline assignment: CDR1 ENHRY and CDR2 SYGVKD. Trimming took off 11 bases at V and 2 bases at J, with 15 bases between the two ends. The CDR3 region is CAARSQGNTEAFF. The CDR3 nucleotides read TGTGCCGCCCGTTCACAGGGTAACACTGAAGCTTTCTTT.

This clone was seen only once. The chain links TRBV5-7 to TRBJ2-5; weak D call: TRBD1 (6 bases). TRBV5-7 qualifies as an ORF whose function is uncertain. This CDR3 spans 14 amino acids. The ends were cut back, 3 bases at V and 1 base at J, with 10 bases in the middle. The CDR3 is CASSYDRTQETQYF. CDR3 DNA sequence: TGTGCCAGCAGCTATGACAGGACCCAAGAGACCCAGTACTTC.

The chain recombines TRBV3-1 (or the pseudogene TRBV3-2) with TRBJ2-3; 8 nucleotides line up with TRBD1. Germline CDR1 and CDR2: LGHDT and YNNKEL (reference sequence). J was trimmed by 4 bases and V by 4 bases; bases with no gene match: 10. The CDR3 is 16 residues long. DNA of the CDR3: TGTGCCAGCAGCCCCCGAGCAGGGGGCGTTGCAGATACGCAGTATTTT. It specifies CASSPRAGGVADTQYF.